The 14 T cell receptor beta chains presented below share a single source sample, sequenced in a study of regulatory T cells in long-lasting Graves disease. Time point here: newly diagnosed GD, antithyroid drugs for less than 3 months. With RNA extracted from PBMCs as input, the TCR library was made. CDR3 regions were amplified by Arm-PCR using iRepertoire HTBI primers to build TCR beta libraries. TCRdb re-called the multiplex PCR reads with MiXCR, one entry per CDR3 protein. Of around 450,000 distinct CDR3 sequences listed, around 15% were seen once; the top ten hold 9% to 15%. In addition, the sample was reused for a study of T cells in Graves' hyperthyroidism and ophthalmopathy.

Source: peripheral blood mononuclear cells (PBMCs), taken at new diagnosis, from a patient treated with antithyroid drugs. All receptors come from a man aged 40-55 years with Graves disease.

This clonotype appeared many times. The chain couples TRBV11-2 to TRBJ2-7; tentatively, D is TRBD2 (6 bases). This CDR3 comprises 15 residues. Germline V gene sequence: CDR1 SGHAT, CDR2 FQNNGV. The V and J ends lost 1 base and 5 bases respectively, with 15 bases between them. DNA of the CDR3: TGTGCCAGCAGCTTAGTCGGGGGTCGGCGAAACGAGCAGTACTTC. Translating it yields CASSLVGGRRNEQYF.

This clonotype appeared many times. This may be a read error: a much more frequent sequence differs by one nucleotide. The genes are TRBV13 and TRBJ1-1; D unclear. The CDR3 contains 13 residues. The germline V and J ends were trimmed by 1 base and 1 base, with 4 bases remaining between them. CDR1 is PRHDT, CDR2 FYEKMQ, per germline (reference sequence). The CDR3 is CASSLVRNTEAFF. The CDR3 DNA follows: TGTGCCAGCAGCTTAGTCCGGAACACTGAAGCTTTCTTT.

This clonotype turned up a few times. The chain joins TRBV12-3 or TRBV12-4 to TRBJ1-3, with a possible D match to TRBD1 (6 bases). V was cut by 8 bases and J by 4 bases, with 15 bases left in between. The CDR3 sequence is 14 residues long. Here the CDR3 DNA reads TGTGCCAGCCAGGGATACAGGGCCGGAAACACCATATATTTT. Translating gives CASQGYRAGNTIYF.

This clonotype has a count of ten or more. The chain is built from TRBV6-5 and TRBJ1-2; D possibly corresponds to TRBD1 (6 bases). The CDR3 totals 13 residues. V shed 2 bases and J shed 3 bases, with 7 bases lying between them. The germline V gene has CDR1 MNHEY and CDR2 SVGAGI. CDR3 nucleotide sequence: TGTGCCAGCAGTTACGACAGGCACTATGGCTACACCTTC. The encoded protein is CASSYDRHYGYTF.

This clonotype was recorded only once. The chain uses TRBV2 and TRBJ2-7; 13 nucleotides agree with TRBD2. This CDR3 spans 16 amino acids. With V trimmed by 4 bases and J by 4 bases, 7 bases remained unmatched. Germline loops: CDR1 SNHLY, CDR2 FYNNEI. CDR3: CASSATSGRPDYEQYF. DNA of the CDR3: TGTGCCAGCAGTGCGACTAGCGGGAGGCCTGATTACGAGCAGTACTTC.

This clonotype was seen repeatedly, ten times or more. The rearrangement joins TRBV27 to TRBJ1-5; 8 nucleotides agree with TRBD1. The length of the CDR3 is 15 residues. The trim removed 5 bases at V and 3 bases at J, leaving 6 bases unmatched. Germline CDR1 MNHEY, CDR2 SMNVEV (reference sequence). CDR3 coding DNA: TGTGCCAGCAGTCCCTGGGACAGGCCCAATCAGCCCCAGCATTTT. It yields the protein CASSPWDRPNQPQHF.

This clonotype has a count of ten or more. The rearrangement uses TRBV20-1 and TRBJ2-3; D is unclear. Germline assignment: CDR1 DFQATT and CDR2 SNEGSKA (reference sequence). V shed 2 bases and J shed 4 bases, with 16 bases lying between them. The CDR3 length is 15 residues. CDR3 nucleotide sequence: TGCAGTGCTAGAACCCTATCTAGTTTCCCAGATACGCAGTATTTT. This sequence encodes CSARTLSSFPDTQYF.

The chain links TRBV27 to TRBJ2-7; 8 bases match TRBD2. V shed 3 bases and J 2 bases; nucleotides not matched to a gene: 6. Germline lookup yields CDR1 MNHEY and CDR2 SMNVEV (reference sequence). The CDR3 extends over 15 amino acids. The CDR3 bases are TGTGCCAGCAGTTTTAGAACGGGAGGGCCCTACGAGCAGTACTTC. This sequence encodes CASSFRTGGPYEQYF.

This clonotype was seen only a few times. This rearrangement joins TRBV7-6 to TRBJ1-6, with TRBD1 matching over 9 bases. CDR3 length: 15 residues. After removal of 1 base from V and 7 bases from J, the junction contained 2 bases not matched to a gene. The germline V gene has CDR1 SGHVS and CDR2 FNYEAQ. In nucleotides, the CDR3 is TGTGCCAGCAGCTTAGGGGACAGGGAGAATTCACCCCTCCACTTT. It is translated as CASSLGDRENSPLHF.

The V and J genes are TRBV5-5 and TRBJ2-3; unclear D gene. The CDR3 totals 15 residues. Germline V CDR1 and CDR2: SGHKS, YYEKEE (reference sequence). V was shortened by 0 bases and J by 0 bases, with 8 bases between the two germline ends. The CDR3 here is CASSLVPYSTDTQYF. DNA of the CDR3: TGTGCCAGCAGCTTGGTGCCATATAGCACAGATACGCAGTATTTT.

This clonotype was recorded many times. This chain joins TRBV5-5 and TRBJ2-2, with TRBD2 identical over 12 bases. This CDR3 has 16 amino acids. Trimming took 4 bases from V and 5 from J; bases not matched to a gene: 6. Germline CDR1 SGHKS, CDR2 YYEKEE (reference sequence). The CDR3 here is CASSNLAGGRTGELFF. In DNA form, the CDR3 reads TGTGCCAGCAGCAATCTAGCGGGAGGGCGGACCGGGGAGCTGTTTTTT.

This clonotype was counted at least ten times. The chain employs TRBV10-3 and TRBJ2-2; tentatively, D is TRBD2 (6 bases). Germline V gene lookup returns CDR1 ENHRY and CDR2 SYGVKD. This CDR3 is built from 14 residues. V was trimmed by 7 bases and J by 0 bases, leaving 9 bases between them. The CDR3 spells CAIKGGTNTGELFF. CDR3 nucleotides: TGTGCCATCAAAGGCGGGACGAACACCGGGGAGCTGTTTTTT.

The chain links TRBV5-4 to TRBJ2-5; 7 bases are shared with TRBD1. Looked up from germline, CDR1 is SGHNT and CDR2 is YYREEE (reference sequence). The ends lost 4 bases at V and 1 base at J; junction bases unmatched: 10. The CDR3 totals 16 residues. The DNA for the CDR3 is TGTGCCAGCAGCCCCACCGCCGACAGGGCCCAAGAGACCCAGTACTTC. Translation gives CASSPTADRAQETQYF.

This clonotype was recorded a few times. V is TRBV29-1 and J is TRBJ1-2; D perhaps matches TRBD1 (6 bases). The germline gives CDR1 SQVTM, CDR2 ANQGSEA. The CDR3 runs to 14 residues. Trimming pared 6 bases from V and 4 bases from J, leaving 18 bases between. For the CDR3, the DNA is TGCAGCGTGAAACCACAACAGGGCAGCTATGGCTACACCTTC. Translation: CSVKPQQGSYGYTF.